These 20 T cell receptor beta chains were sequenced from one sample in a study of blood T cells in healthy people across ages. It was with a sample-barcoded 5' primer and a J-beta primer mix that a second PCR of roughly 7 to 12 cycles was run. A single record per CDR3 protein comes from TCRdb applying MiXCR to the 5' RACE reads. Of some 1,000,000 distinct CDR3 sequences in the sample, roughly 24% were seen once. This sample was shared with a second study, whose subject was T cells of mothers and their children.

The specimen sequenced was blood. The receptors originated from a girl aged 2 to 10 in good health.

This clonotype has more than one count but fewer than ten. The chain uses TRBV9 and TRBJ1-2; D unresolved. The V end was cut by 0 bases, the J end by 3 bases, with 15 bases between. Germline CDR1 is SGDLS and CDR2 is YYNGEE. The CDR3 consists of 16 residues. CDR3 in amino acids: CASSVAPSSQDYGYTF. The CDR3 DNA is TGTGCCAGCAGCGTAGCCCCAAGCAGTCAAGACTATGGCTACACCTTC.

The chain is built from TRBV12-3 or TRBV12-4 and TRBJ1-2; D possibly corresponds to TRBD1 (6 bases). The CDR3 spans 14 residues. The germline V and J ends were trimmed by 5 bases and 6 bases, with 16 bases remaining between them. CDR3 residues: CASSRGGGFDGYTF. CDR3 nucleotides: TGTGCCAGCAGTAGGGGAGGGGGGTTCGATGGCTACACCTTC.

The V call is TRBV10-3, the J call TRBJ2-1; 10 nucleotides match TRBD1. The V and J ends lost 6 bases and 3 bases, in that order; junction bases with no gene match: 5. The CDR3 is made up of 15 amino acids. Germline values: CDR1 ENHRY, CDR2 SYGVKD. The CDR3 nucleotides read TGTGCCATCAGGAATGGGACAGGGGACTACAATGAGCAGTTCTTC. Its translation is CAIRNGTGDYNEQFF.

V gene TRBV7-3 combines with J gene TRBJ2-7; D gene uncertain. This CDR3 spans 14 amino acids. The V gene's germline CDR1 is SGHTA and CDR2 FQGTGA. V lost 2 bases, J lost 2 bases, and 10 bases lay in between. This CDR3 reads CASSLVPSTYEQYF. The CDR3 region has the DNA TGTGCCAGCAGCTTAGTCCCCTCGACCTACGAGCAGTACTTC.

This clonotype occurred a few times. V usage is TRBV29-1 and J usage is TRBJ2-6; D is undetermined. Germline V gene lookup returns CDR1 SQVTM and CDR2 ANQGSEA. There are 16 residues in the CDR3. V shed 4 bases and J shed 3 bases, with 16 bases lying between them. CDR3 loop: CSVGWLGIYGANVLTF. CDR3 in DNA: TGCAGCGTTGGGTGGTTGGGGATTTATGGGGCCAACGTCCTGACTTTC.

This clonotype has only a few counts. The chain employs TRBV7-6 and TRBJ2-7; tentative D call: TRBD2 (5 bases). CDR1 SGHVS and CDR2 FNYEAQ come from the germline V gene. The CDR3 length is 13 residues. The V and J ends lost 2 bases and 6 bases respectively, with 11 bases between them. CDR3 amino acids: CASSLSGNVEQYF. The CDR3 coding sequence is TGTGCCAGCAGCTTATCGGGGAATGTCGAGCAGTACTTC.

Regarding this clonotype: This may stem from a read error, because a much larger clone lies one nucleotide away. The gene calls are TRBV9 and TRBJ2-5, with 7 nucleotides matching TRBD2. The CDR3 extends over 13 amino acids. The trim removed 2 bases at V and 13 bases at J, leaving 11 bases unmatched. In germline, CDR1 is SGDLS, CDR2 YYNGEE. The CDR3, as DNA: TGTGCCAGCAGCGTCTCCGGGGACTACGAGCGGTACTTC. Protein: CASSVSGDYERYF.

The sample holds a few counts of this clonotype. V is TRBV7-3 and J is TRBJ1-1; 7 nucleotides agree with TRBD1. The CDR3 is 18 amino acids. Trimming at V came to 5 bases and at J to 1 base, leaving 16 bases not matched to a gene. Germline V CDR1 and CDR2: SGHTA, FQGTGA. The CDR3 coding sequence is TGTGCCAGCAGCATTATACAGGGGATATACTTTAGGAACACTGAAGCTTTCTTT. Translation gives CASSIIQGIYFRNTEAFF.

In its sample, this clonotype was seen a few times. V gene TRBV7-6 combines with J gene TRBJ1-2; a weak D match, TRBD1 (5 bases). Germline-derived CDR1 and CDR2 are SGHVS and FNYEAQ. V was cut by 1 base and J by 3 bases, with 15 bases left in between. CDR3 length: 16 residues. The CDR3 region is CASSLEQDGSYYGYTF. DNA of the CDR3: TGTGCCAGCAGCTTAGAACAGGACGGTTCTTACTATGGCTACACCTTC.

This clonotype has only a few counts. V usage is TRBV3-1 and J usage is TRBJ2-6; the D gene is possibly TRBD1 (5 bases). The germline gives CDR1 LGHDT, CDR2 YNNKEL (reference sequence). Trimming took off 2 bases at V and 0 bases at J, with 14 bases between the two ends. CDR3 size: 18 residues. DNA of the CDR3: TGTGCCAGCAGCCAATTTCGACAGCCGAACTCTGGGGCCAACGTCCTGACTTTC. Translating it yields CASSQFRQPNSGANVLTF.

The rearrangement links TRBV12-3 or TRBV12-4 to TRBJ2-2; TRBD1 aligns across 8 bases. CDR3 length: 16 amino acids. The V gene end was trimmed by 5 bases and the J gene end by 7 bases; junction bases not matched to a gene: 12. In DNA, the CDR3 is TGTGCCAGCAGTGGGATTCAGCAGGGGGCGTTCGGGGAGCTGTTTTTT. Its translation: CASSGIQQGAFGELFF.

V and J are TRBV7-8 and TRBJ2-6, with D hard to call. Trimming took off 10 bases at V and 3 bases at J, with 13 bases between the two ends. The CDR3 spans 14 residues. Germline loops: CDR1 SGHVS, CDR2 FQNEAQ. This CDR3 reads CANLPGYGANVLTF. For the CDR3, the DNA is TGTGCCAACCTACCCGGTTATGGGGCCAACGTCCTGACTTTC.

This clonotype was found a few times. Written as DNA, the CDR3 is TGTGCCAGCAGTGGTCGGACTAGATTCAGGACAGATACGCAGTATTTT. Amino acids: CASSGRTRFRTDTQYF. The chain combines TRBV25-1 with TRBJ2-3, with 7 bases matching TRBD2. There are 16 residues in the CDR3. In germline, CDR1 is MGHDK, CDR2 SYGVNS. Trimming at V came to 4 bases and at J to 3 bases, leaving 10 bases not matched to a gene. The complete variable domain, with remaining parts taken from reference TRBV25-1 and TRBJ2-3, reads EADIYQTPRYLVIGTGKKITLECSQTMGHDKMYWYQQDPGMELHLIHYSYGVNSTEKGDLSSESTVSRIRTEHFPLTLESARPSHTSQYLCASSGRTRFRTDTQYFGPGTRLTVL.

This clonotype was recorded a few times. The chain joins TRBV7-9 to TRBJ2-1; TRBD1 might be the D (6 bases). CDR3 length: 15 residues. From germline, CDR1 is SEHNR and CDR2 FQNEAQ (reference sequence). V shed 5 bases and J shed 2 bases, with 13 bases lying between them. CDR3 region: CASSPTGSPYNEQFF. Written as DNA, the CDR3 is TGTGCCAGCAGCCCCACAGGGTCCCCCTACAATGAGCAGTTCTTC.

This clonotype was observed a handful of times. The genes are TRBV4-2 and TRBJ1-5, with D uncertain. Germline V gene lookup returns CDR1 LGHNA and CDR2 YNFKEQ. The CDR3 runs 15 residues. Deletions cut 4 bases from V and 2 bases from J, with 12 bases between. The CDR3 region has the DNA TGTGCCAGCAGCCCGTCTCCCCCCGGCAATCAGCCCCAGCATTTT. Residues: CASSPSPPGNQPQHF.

This clonotype has a handful of counts. For the CDR3, the DNA is TGCAGCGCAAGCGGGACAGTCGGGGAGCTGTTTTTT. This gives the protein CSASGTVGELFF. The chain joins TRBV29-1 to TRBJ2-2; D possibly matches TRBD1 or TRBD2 (7 bases each). Trimming removed 7 bases at V and 7 bases at J, with 13 bases between. The CDR3 extends over 12 amino acids. Germline V gene sequence: CDR1 SQVTM, CDR2 ANQGSEA.

The V gene is TRBV2, the J gene TRBJ1-2, with D hard to call. In germline, CDR1 is SNHLY, CDR2 FYNNEI. The CDR3 totals 13 residues. V was cut by 11 bases and J by 0 bases, with 13 bases left in between. The DNA for the CDR3 is TGTGCCGGCCGGGAAAGTGCTAACTATGGCTACACCTTC. This sequence encodes CAGRESANYGYTF.

J is TRBJ1-4 and V is TRBV20-1; D unclear. CDR1 and CDR2 (germline): DFQATT, SNEGSKA (reference sequence). Trimming took off 3 bases at V and 3 bases at J, with 11 bases between the two ends. The CDR3 runs 14 residues. The CDR3 DNA reads as TGCAGTGCTAGTGTGGTCTCTGCTAATGAAAAACTGTTTTTT. It yields the protein CSASVVSANEKLFF.

In its sample, this clonotype was seen a few times. This chain connects TRBV5-1 to TRBJ2-6; maybe TRBD1 (5 bases). Per the germline V gene, CDR1 is SGHRS and CDR2 is YFSETQ. The CDR3 runs 17 residues. V was clipped by 0 bases and J by 1 base, with 11 bases between them. The CDR3 DNA is TGCGCCAGCAGCTTGGGGGCTCCAGGGTCTGGGGCCAACGTCCTGACTTTC. The encoded protein is CASSLGAPGSGANVLTF.

The genes are TRBV7-2 and TRBJ1-1; 8 nucleotides agree with TRBD1. The J segment lost 3 bases and the V segment lost 5 bases, leaving 8 bases of the junction unmatched. The CDR3 extends over 15 amino acids. Germline CDR1 and CDR2: SGHTA and FQGNSA. The CDR3: CASSLSGGVYTEAFF. The CDR3 coding sequence is TGTGCCAGCAGCCTTTCAGGGGGCGTTTACACTGAAGCTTTCTTT. Filled out from reference TRBV7-2 and TRBJ1-1, the complete variable domain reads GAGVSQSPSNKVTEKGKDVELRCDPISGHTALYWYRQSLGQGLEFLIYFQGNSAPDKSGLPSDRFSAERTGGSVSTLTIQRTQQEDSAVYLCASSLSGGVYTEAFFGQGTRLTVV.